This T cell receptor beta chain was found in a study of T cells after yellow fever vaccination. TCRdb recomputed calls from the 5' RACE reads with MiXCR, one row per CDR3 protein. In the table there are 500,000 to 550,000 distinct CDR3 sequences, about a fifth of which are singletons. Study conclusions and caveats: Weaker overall, the secondary response nonetheless peaked faster (day 5 versus 15).

Germline V lookup: CDR1 SQVTM, CDR2 ANQGSEA. Trimming removed 1 base at V and 4 bases at J, with 11 bases between. This CDR3 has 14 residues. In its sample, this clonotype was seen a few times. Its target is not known. The specimen was PBMCs, collected approximately 22 days after the first yellow fever vaccination. This clonotype was obtained from a man aged 18 to 29 who received the YFV17D yellow fever vaccine. The chain employs TRBV29-1 and TRBJ2-1; D is perhaps TRBD1 or TRBD2 (6 bases each). The CDR3 sequence: CSVEARGDYNEQFF. The CDR3 DNA follows: TGCAGCGTTGAAGCGAGGGGGGATTACAATGAGCAGTTCTTC.